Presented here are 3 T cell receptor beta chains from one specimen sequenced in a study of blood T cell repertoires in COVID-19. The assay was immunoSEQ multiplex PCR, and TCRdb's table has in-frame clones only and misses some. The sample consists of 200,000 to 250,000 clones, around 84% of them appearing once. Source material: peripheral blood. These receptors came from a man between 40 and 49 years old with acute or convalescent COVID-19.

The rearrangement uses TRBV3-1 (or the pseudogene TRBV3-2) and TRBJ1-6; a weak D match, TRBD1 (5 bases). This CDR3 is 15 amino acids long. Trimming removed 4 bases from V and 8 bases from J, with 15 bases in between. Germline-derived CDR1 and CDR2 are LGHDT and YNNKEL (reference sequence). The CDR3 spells CASSLTQVKDSPLHF. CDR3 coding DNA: TGTGCCAGCAGCCTGACACAGGTTAAAGATTCACCCCTCCACTTT.

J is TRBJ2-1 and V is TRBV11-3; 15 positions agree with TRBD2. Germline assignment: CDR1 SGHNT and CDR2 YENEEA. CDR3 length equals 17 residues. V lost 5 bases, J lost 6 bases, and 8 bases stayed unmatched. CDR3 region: CASSTGLAGGVGNEQFF. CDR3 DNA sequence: TGTGCCAGCAGCACGGGACTAGCGGGGGGAGTTGGCAATGAGCAGTTCTTC.

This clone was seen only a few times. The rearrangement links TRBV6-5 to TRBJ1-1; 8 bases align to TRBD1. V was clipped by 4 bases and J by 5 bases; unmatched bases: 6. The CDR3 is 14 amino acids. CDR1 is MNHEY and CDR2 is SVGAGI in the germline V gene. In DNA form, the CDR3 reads TGTGCCAGCAGTTCTCCAGGGGGCTGGACTGAAGCTTTCTTT. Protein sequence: CASSSPGGWTEAFF.